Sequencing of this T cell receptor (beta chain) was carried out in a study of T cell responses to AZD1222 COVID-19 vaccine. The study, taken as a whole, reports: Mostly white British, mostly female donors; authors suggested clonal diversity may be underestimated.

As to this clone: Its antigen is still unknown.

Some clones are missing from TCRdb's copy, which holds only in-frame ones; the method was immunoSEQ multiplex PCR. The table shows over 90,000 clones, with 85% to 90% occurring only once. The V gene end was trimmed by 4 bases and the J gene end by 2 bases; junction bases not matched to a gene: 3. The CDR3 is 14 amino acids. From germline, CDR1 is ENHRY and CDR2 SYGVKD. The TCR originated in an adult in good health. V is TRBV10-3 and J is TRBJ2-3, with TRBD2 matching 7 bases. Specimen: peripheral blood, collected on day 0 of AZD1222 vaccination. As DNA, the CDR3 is TGTGCCATCAGTGGCGGGGGATTCACAGATACGCAGTATTTT. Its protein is CAISGGGFTDTQYF.